These 30 T cell receptor beta chains originate from one sample sequenced in a study of identical twins. TCRdb re-called the 5' RACE reads with MiXCR, one entry per CDR3 protein. The sample has 450,000 to 600,000 distinct CDR3 sequences; about 22% are singletons. These records were also assigned to another study, of yellow fever vaccine responses in identical twins.

The sequenced sample was CD4+ T cells sorted from blood. The source is a woman aged 18-35 years in good health.

There are a few counts of this clonotype. This chain joins TRBV5-1 and TRBJ2-3, with 8 bases fitting TRBD1. This CDR3 spans 14 amino acids. Germline lookup yields CDR1 SGHRS and CDR2 YFSETQ. V lost 3 bases, J lost 6 bases, and 6 bases stayed unmatched. The CDR3 is CASSSTGAPDTQYF. The CDR3 DNA follows: TGCGCCAGCAGCTCGACAGGGGCTCCGGATACGCAGTATTTT. Based on the CDR3 plus reference TRBV5-1 and TRBJ2-3, the full variable domain is KAGVTQTPRYLIKTRGQQVTLSCSPISGHRSVSWYQQTPGQGLQFLFEYFSETQRNKGNFPGRFSGRQFSNSRSEMNVSTLELGDSALYLCASSSTGAPDTQYFGPGTRLTVL.

This chain connects TRBV3-1 to TRBJ2-1; TRBD2 aligns across 14 bases. CDR1 and CDR2 (germline): LGHDT, YNNKEL (reference sequence). The CDR3 is 20 amino acids. The J segment lost 2 bases and the V segment lost 5 bases, leaving 14 bases of the junction unmatched. CDR3 in amino acids: CASSARTGTSGSSAYNEQFF. CDR3 nucleotides: TGTGCCAGCAGCGCCCGCACCGGGACTAGCGGGAGCTCCGCCTACAATGAGCAGTTCTTC.

This clonotype was seen many times. The rearrangement links TRBV6-4 to TRBJ2-2; D is perhaps TRBD1 or TRBD2 (5 bases each). This CDR3 has 14 amino acids. Germline CDR1 is MRHNA and CDR2 is SNTAGT. Trimming left V 3 bases short and J 3 bases short, with 8 bases between. In DNA form, the CDR3 reads TGTGCCAGCAGTGAAAGGGGAGACACCGGGGAGCTGTTTTTT. It specifies CASSERGDTGELFF.

This chain uses TRBV3-1 with TRBJ2-3, with TRBD1 as a possible D gene (6 bases). CDR3 length: 17 residues. Germline-derived CDR1 and CDR2 are LGHDT and YNNKEL (reference sequence). Trimming removed 1 base at V and 6 bases at J, with 20 bases between. The CDR3 DNA follows: TGTGCCAGCAGCCAAGTCCGACGACAGGCCGGGGAGGATACGCAGTATTTT. Translation: CASSQVRRQAGEDTQYF.

The chain joins TRBV28 to TRBJ2-7; 7 bases match TRBD2. With 6 bases clipped from V and 7 bases from J, the junction kept 9 bases outside the gene matches. CDR3 size: 13 residues. From germline, CDR1 is MDHEN and CDR2 SYDVKM. CDR3 sequence: CASRHRGSGEQYF. CDR3 DNA: TGTGCCAGCAGGCATCGCGGGAGTGGGGAGCAGTACTTC.

This chain joins TRBV6-2 or TRBV6-3 and TRBJ2-1; D may be TRBD2 (5 bases). CDR1 MNHEY and CDR2 SVGEGT come from the germline V gene. Trimming took 4 bases from V and 0 from J, leaving 16 bases between them. The CDR3 contains 17 residues. The CDR3 protein is CASSSLRAAISYNEQFF. CDR3 nucleotides: TGTGCCAGCAGTTCCCTCAGAGCGGCTATCTCCTACAATGAGCAGTTCTTC.

The chain has TRBV3-1 and TRBJ2-1; D gene uncertain. Trimming pared 5 bases from V and 10 bases from J, leaving 12 bases between. CDR3 length: 12 residues. Germline values: CDR1 LGHDT, CDR2 YNNKEL (reference sequence). CDR3 bases: TGTGCCAGCAGCAACTTCCAGAGAGAGCAGTTCTTC. It encodes CASSNFQREQFF.

V usage is TRBV6-5 and J usage is TRBJ2-5; no firm D call. V shed 4 bases and J shed 4 bases, with 13 bases lying between them. Germline assignment: CDR1 MNHEY and CDR2 SVGAGI. The CDR3 totals 14 residues. CDR3 DNA: TGTGCCAGCAGTTCATTTCCTGTTGGAGAGACCCAGTACTTC. This codes for CASSSFPVGETQYF.

The rearrangement uses TRBV7-8 and TRBJ2-3, with 10 bases lining up with TRBD2. J was trimmed by 11 bases and V by 0 bases; bases with no gene match: 11. This CDR3 has 16 amino acids. Per germline, CDR1 SGHVS and CDR2 FQNEAQ. The CDR3 here is CASSLAGLAGERGQYF. CDR3 DNA: TGTGCCAGCAGCTTAGCGGGCCTAGCGGGGGAGCGAGGGCAGTATTTT.

This clonotype was counted a few times. The chain has TRBV5-1 and TRBJ2-5; either TRBD1 or TRBD2 may supply D (5 bases each). Trimming pared 4 bases from V and 2 bases from J, leaving 12 bases between. The CDR3 extends over 14 amino acids. CDR1 is SGHRS and CDR2 is YFSETQ in the germline V gene. CDR3 in amino acids: CASSRDGPQETQYF. CDR3 DNA: TGCGCCAGCAGCCGGGACGGCCCTCAAGAGACCCAGTACTTC.

The genes are TRBV7-2 and TRBJ1-2; unclear D gene. Germline V gene sequence: CDR1 SGHTA, CDR2 FQGNSA. The CDR3 covers 15 residues. Trimming took 1 base from V and 2 from J, leaving 11 bases between them. The CDR3, as DNA: TGTGCCAGCAGCTTAGGGGTCACGACAAACTATGGCTACACCTTC. The encoded protein is CASSLGVTTNYGYTF. Combining the CDR3 with reference TRBV7-2 and TRBJ1-2 gives the whole variable domain GAGVSQSPSNKVTEKGKDVELRCDPISGHTALYWYRQSLGQGLEFLIYFQGNSAPDKSGLPSDRFSAERTGGSVSTLTIQRTQQEDSAVYLCASSLGVTTNYGYTFGSGTRLTVV.

This clonotype was detected a few times. The chain uses TRBV3-1 and TRBJ2-1; possible D gene TRBD1, 5 bases. From germline, CDR1 is LGHDT and CDR2 YNNKEL (reference sequence). V lost 1 base, J lost 7 bases, and 11 bases lay in between. The CDR3 sequence is 14 residues long. The CDR3 sequence: CASSQASGMNEQFF. The CDR3 DNA sequence: TGTGCCAGCAGCCAAGCGTCAGGGATGAATGAGCAGTTCTTC.

This chain connects TRBV3-1 to TRBJ2-1; D may be TRBD2 (6 bases). CDR1 LGHDT and CDR2 YNNKEL come from the germline V gene (reference sequence). Trimming stripped 4 bases from V and 7 bases from J, with 11 bases between. The CDR3 length is 13 residues. The CDR3 spells CASSPGTPNEQFF. The DNA of the CDR3 is TGTGCCAGCAGCCCCGGGACTCCAAATGAGCAGTTCTTC.

CDR3 sequence (DNA): TGTGCTAGTGGTTTCGGGCGGGGTGCCTACAATGAGCAGTTCTTC. Its translation: CASGFGRGAYNEQFF. V and J are TRBV12-5 and TRBJ2-1; TRBD2 might be the D (6 bases). The CDR3 spans 15 residues. Trimming removed 3 bases from V and 2 bases from J, with 11 bases in between. Germline values: CDR1 LGHNT, CDR2 FRNRAP.

This clonotype was detected a few times. The rearrangement uses TRBV5-1 and TRBJ1-2; 7 nucleotides match TRBD1. The V segment lost 3 bases and the J segment 2 bases; nucleotides outside the gene matches: 4. Germline V CDR1 and CDR2: SGHRS, YFSETQ. This CDR3 is 14 amino acids long. CDR3 nucleotides: TGCGCCAGCAGCTCGGGACAGCAAAACTATGGCTACACCTTC. Protein sequence: CASSSGQQNYGYTF.

This clonotype was counted between two and nine times. The chain employs TRBV27 and TRBJ2-1; no definite D call. Per germline, CDR1 MNHEY and CDR2 SMNVEV (reference sequence). The CDR3 runs 15 residues. V was pared by 6 bases and J by 2 bases, with 14 bases between. The CDR3 nucleotides read TGTGCCAGCAGCTTGAGACTGGCTACCTACAATGAGCAGTTCTTC. It is translated as CASSLRLATYNEQFF.

The V call is TRBV7-9, the J call TRBJ2-4; D is unclear. The CDR3 is made up of 15 amino acids. V was trimmed by 1 base and J by 3 bases, leaving 10 bases between them. From germline, CDR1 is SEHNR and CDR2 FQNEAQ (reference sequence). This CDR3 is CASSLVRLGKNIQYF. CDR3 DNA sequence: TGTGCCAGCAGCTTAGTTAGGCTGGGCAAAAACATTCAGTACTTC. The entire variable domain, with the rest obtained from reference TRBV7-9 and TRBJ2-4, is as follows: DTGVSQNPRHKITKRGQNVTFRCDPISEHNRLYWYRQTLGQGPEFLTYFQNEAQLEKSRLLSDRFSAERPKGSFSTLEIQRTEQGDSAMYLCASSLVRLGKNIQYFGAGTRLSVL.

This chain links TRBV4-1 with TRBJ2-5; D is unclear. The CDR3 spans 14 residues. Trimming left V 4 bases short and J 1 base short, with 10 bases between. Germline V gene lookup returns CDR1 MGHRA and CDR2 YSYEKL. CDR3 DNA: TGCGCCAGCAGCCGCGCCCGTCCCCAAGAGACCCAGTACTTC. Translating it yields CASSRARPQETQYF.

The CDR3 sequence is CASILSSGGPYNEQFF. The CDR3 DNA sequence: TGTGCCAGCATTTTGTCATCCGGGGGGCCCTACAATGAGCAGTTCTTC. This sequence joins TRBV12-3 or TRBV12-4 and TRBJ2-1; a possible D gene is TRBD2 (7 bases). This CDR3 contains 16 residues. V gave up 7 bases and J gave up 2 bases, with 18 bases separating them.

This sequence joins TRBV27 and TRBJ2-7; perhaps D is TRBD1 or TRBD2 (5 bases each). The V end lost 6 bases, the J end lost 4 bases, and 16 bases lay between the germline ends. The CDR3 length is 14 residues. In germline, CDR1 is MNHEY, CDR2 SMNVEV (reference sequence). The CDR3 protein is CASRGTHTDYEQYF. The CDR3 bases are TGTGCCAGCAGAGGGACCCACACCGATTACGAGCAGTACTTC.

This clonotype appeared a few times. The V and J genes are TRBV10-3 and TRBJ2-3; the D gene is possibly TRBD1 (6 bases). This CDR3 contains 15 residues. The germline V gene has CDR1 ENHRY and CDR2 SYGVKD. Trimming left V 2 bases short and J 0 bases short, with 9 bases between. The CDR3: CAISEAGVSTDTQYF. As DNA, the CDR3 is TGTGCCATCAGTGAGGCAGGGGTGAGCACAGATACGCAGTATTTT.

The chain links TRBV11-2 to TRBJ2-7; TRBD1 matches at 7 bases. CDR3 length: 14 residues. In germline, CDR1 is SGHAT, CDR2 FQNNGV. The V gene end was trimmed by 5 bases and the J gene end by 0 bases; junction bases not matched to a gene: 4. The CDR3 DNA is TGTGCCAGCAGCCCGGACAGGAGCTCCTACGAGCAGTACGTC. Translation gives CASSPDRSSYEQYV.

This clonotype has just a few counts. The V call is TRBV27, the J call TRBJ2-3; maybe TRBD1 (6 bases). CDR3 size: 15 residues. V lost 6 bases, J lost 1 base, and 14 bases lay in between. The germline V gene encodes CDR1 MNHEY and CDR2 SMNVEV (reference sequence). The DNA of the CDR3 is TGTGCCAGCAGCCACAGGGAAAGGGGCACAGATACGCAGTATTTT. Protein product: CASSHRERGTDTQYF.

The chain links TRBV20-1 to TRBJ1-5; no firm D call. The V gene lost 3 bases and the J gene lost 4 bases, with 13 bases spanning the gap. Per the germline V gene, CDR1 is DFQATT and CDR2 is SNEGSKA (reference sequence). The CDR3 totals 14 residues. CDR3 nucleotide sequence: TGCAGTGCTAGGGGTGCGGGTTTTAATCAGCCCCAGCATTTT. Protein: CSARGAGFNQPQHF.

This clonotype has just a few counts. The chain uses TRBV20-1 and TRBJ1-6, with D tentatively TRBD1 (5 bases). Trimming stripped 3 bases from V and 15 bases from J, with 21 bases between. The CDR3 loop spans 14 amino acids. CDR1 is DFQATT, CDR2 SNEGSKA, per germline (reference sequence). CDR3 residues: CSASQGGGTRLLHF. The CDR3 DNA sequence: TGCAGTGCTAGCCAGGGCGGCGGGACGAGACTCCTCCACTTT.

This chain uses TRBV27 with TRBJ2-7, with TRBD2 identical over 13 bases. This CDR3 is 16 amino acids long. Germline CDR1 MNHEY, CDR2 SMNVEV (reference sequence). With 6 bases clipped from V and 5 bases from J, the junction kept 10 bases outside the gene matches. This chain's CDR3 is CASRPWTSGRTDEQYF. The DNA of the CDR3 is TGTGCCAGCAGACCGTGGACTAGCGGGAGAACTGACGAGCAGTACTTC.

The chain uses TRBV6-1 and TRBJ1-1; D uncertain. The CDR3 covers 14 residues. The germline V gene has CDR1 MNHNS and CDR2 SASEGT. V was pared by 1 base and J by 4 bases, with 10 bases between. CDR3 protein: CASSEVGRITEAFF. The DNA for the CDR3 is TGTGCCAGCAGTGAAGTGGGCCGGATCACTGAAGCTTTCTTT.

This chain joins TRBV5-6 and TRBJ2-1; D gene ambiguous. The CDR3 has 12 amino acids. The ends were cut back, 6 bases at V and 8 bases at J, with 12 bases in the middle. Germline CDR1 reads SGHDT; CDR2 reads YYEEEE. DNA for the CDR3: TGTGCCAGCACCAGAGATTCCGATGAGCAGTTCTTC. It yields the protein CASTRDSDEQFF.

This chain connects TRBV28 to TRBJ2-7; 16 bases fit TRBD2. Germline values: CDR1 MDHEN, CDR2 SYDVKM. V trimming: 6 bases; J trimming: 7 bases; junction bases outside the gene matches: 18. The CDR3 covers 19 residues. The CDR3 loop reads CASRKTPGLAGGPLLEQYF. The CDR3 DNA is TGTGCCAGCAGGAAGACGCCGGGACTAGCGGGAGGGCCCCTTTTAGAGCAGTACTTC.

The chain links TRBV7-9 to TRBJ1-1; perhaps TRBD1 as D (5 bases). V lost 5 bases to trimming and J lost 1 base, with 14 bases between them. The CDR3 has 15 amino acids. Germline V CDR1 and CDR2: SEHNR, FQNEAQ (reference sequence). DNA for the CDR3: TGTGCCAGCAGCCGAAGAGGGGACTCGAACACTGAAGCTTTCTTT. Protein sequence: CASSRRGDSNTEAFF.